The entry that follows covers one T cell receptor (beta chain) sequence. Its specificity is not known. The germline CDR1 and CDR2 sequences are SGHKS and YYEKEE (reference sequence). The V gene lost 4 bases and the J gene lost 5 bases, with 18 bases spanning the gap. The CDR3 runs 16 residues. The data were obtained in a study of cytomegalovirus exposure and HLA in healthy donors. Study results and limitations: The sole available immune exposure information was CMV serostatus.

PCR amplification relied on 60 Vbeta primers (plus 13 Jbeta primers). Clones were read by immunoSEQ multiplex PCR, and TCRdb kept only the in-frame ones, dropping some. The repertoire holds 200,000 to 250,000 clones, with about three quarters as singletons. What was sequenced was PBMCs. V gene TRBV5-5 combines with J gene TRBJ2-2; a weak D match, TRBD2 (6 bases). The TCR sequence derives from a woman in her sixties or seventies in good health and CMV-seropositive. This chain's CDR3 is CASSPGVNTGTGELFF. CDR3 nucleotides: TGTGCCAGCAGCCCGGGGGTGAACACGGGGACCGGGGAGCTGTTTTTT.